This T cell receptor (beta chain) was identified in a study of OX40 agonist ivuxolimab in advanced cancers. Findings of the study overall: Expanded clones tended on average to be more numerous among CD8+ T cells than CD4+.

Germline-derived CDR1 and CDR2 are LNHDA and SQIVND (reference sequence). The CDR3 runs 15 residues. The V end was cut by 5 bases, the J end by 3 bases, with 14 bases between. A word on this clone: What it binds is unknown.

Sequenced by immunoSEQ multiplex PCR; TCRdb stores in-frame clones only, minus some. The data show roughly 56,000 clones, 80% to 90% seen once. Sequencing used CD4+ or CD8+ T cells sorted from blood, obtained in a trial of the OX40 agonist ivuxolimab. V is TRBV19 and J is TRBJ1-5, with D possibly TRBD1 on 5 matching bases. The TCR originated in an adult with an advanced solid tumor such as melanoma, head and neck, liver or kidney cancer. The CDR3, as DNA: TGTGCCAGTAGTTCCCGGGACGGGTACAATCAGCCCCAGCATTTT. It is translated as CASSSRDGYNQPQHF.